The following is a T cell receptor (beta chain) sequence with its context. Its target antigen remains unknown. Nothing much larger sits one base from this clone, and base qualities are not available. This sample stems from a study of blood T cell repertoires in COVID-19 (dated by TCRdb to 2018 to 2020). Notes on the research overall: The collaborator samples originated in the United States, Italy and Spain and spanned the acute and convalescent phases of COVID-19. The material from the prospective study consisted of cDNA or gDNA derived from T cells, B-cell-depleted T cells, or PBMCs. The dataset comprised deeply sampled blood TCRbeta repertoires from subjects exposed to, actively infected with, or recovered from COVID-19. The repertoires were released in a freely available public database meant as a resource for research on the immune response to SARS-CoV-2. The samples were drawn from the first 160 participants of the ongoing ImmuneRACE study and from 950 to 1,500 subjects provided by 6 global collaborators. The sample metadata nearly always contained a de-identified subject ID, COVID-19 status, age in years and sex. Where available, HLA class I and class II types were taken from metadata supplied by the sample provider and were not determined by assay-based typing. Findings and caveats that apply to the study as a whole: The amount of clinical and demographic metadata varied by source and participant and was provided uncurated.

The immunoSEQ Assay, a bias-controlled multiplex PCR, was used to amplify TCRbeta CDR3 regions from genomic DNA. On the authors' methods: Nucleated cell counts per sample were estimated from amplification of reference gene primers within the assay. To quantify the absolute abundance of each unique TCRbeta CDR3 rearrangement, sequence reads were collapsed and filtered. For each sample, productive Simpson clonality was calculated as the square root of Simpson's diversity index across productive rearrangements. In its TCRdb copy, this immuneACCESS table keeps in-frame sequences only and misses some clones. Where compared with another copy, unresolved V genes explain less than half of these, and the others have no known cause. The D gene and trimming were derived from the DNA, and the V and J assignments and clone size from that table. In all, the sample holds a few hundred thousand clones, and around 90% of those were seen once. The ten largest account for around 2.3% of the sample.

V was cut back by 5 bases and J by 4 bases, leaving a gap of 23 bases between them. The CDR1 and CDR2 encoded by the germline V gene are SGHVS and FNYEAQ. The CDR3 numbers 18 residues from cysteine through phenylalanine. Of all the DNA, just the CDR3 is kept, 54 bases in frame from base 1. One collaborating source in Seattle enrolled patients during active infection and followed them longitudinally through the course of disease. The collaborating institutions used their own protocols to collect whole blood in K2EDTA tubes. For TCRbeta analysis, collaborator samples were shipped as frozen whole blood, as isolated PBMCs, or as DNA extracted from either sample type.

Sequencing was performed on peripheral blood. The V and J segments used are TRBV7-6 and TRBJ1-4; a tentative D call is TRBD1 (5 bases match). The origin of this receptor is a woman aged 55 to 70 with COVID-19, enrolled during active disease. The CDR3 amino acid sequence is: CASSPGRGWATDNEKLFF. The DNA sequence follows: TGTGCCAGCAGCCCCGGGCGGGGTTGGGCGACAGATAATGAAAAACTGTTTTTT.